This paragraph covers one T cell receptor beta chain sequence. Its cognate antigen is unknown. Both 60 Vbeta primers and 13 Jbeta primers went into the PCR. TCRdb's table, derived via immunoSEQ multiplex PCR, lists solely in-frame clones and lacks some. This sample has about 140,000 clones, with about 80% found just once. This entry belongs to a study of cytomegalovirus exposure and HLA in healthy donors. Points from the study as a whole: As a later analysis showed, a missense DCLRE1C variant was linked to trimming of TCR beta V- and J-genes. Prior analysis indicated that the majority of TCR beta V segments exhibited productivity approximately 90% or approximately 30% of the time. Among the most significant clusters, several appeared linked to common viral pathogens in a later analysis.

Per germline, CDR1 SGHRS and CDR2 YFSETQ. The CDR3 is 11 amino acids. Trimming pared 4 bases from V and 12 bases from J, leaving 11 bases between. Material for sequencing was PBMCs. The sequence was collected from a man in his forties in good health and CMV-seropositive. V and J are TRBV5-1 and TRBJ2-1; tentative D call: TRBD1 (6 bases). CDR3 loop: CASSPQGLQFF. The CDR3 DNA is TGCGCCAGCAGCCCACAGGGTTTGCAGTTCTTC.